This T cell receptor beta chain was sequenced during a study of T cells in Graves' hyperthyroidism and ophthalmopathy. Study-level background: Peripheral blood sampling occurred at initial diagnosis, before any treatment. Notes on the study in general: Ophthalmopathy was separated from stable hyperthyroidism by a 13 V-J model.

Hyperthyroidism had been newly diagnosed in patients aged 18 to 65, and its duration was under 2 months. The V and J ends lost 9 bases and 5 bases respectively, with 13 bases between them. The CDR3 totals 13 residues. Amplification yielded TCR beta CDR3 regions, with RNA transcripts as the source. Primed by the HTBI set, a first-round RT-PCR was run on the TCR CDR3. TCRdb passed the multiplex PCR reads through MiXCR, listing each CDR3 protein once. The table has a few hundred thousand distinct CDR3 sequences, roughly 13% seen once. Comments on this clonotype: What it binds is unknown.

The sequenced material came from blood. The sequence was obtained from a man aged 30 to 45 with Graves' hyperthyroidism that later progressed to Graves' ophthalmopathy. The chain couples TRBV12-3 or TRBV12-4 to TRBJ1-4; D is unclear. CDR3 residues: CARRPLRNEKLFF. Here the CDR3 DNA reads TGTGCCAGACGTCCCCTGAGGAATGAAAAACTGTTTTTT.